The source of this T cell receptor (beta chain) is a study of T cells in Graves' hyperthyroidism and ophthalmopathy. Whole-study context: Peripheral blood was acquired at first diagnosis, ahead of any therapy whatsoever. General observations from the study: Ophthalmopathy cases were set apart from stable hyperthyroidism by a 13 V-J model.

The TCR beta CDR3 regions underwent amplification using RNA transcripts as the source. A first-round RT-PCR of the TCR CDR3 used the HTBI primer set. Via MiXCR, TCRdb re-called the multiplex PCR reads, giving one row per CDR3 protein. This sample yields approximately 430,000 distinct CDR3 sequences, of which 15% to 19% are seen a single time; approximately 8% belongs to the top ten. This clonotype has ten or more counts. Its antigen is undetermined. V was cut by 2 bases and J by 3 bases, with 8 bases left in between. Germline-derived CDR1 and CDR2 are MNHEY and SMNVEV (reference sequence). The CDR3 extends over 14 amino acids.

The sequenced sample was blood. This chain joins TRBV27 and TRBJ2-1; no reliable D call. The TCR originated in a woman aged 18 to 35 with Graves' hyperthyroidism. The CDR3 DNA is TGTGCCAGCAGTTTAAGGTCGCTCTACAATGAGCAGTTCTTC. Translating it yields CASSLRSLYNEQFF.